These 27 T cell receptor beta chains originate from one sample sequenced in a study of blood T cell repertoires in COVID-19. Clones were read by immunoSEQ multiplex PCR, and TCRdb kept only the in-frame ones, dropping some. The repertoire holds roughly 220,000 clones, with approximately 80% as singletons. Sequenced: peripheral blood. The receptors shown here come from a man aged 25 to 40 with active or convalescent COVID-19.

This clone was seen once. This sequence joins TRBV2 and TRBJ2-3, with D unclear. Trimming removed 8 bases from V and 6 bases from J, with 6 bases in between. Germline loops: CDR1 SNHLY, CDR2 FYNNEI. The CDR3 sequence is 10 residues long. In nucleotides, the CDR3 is TGTGCCAGCCAGGCCGATACGCAGTATTTT. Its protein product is CASQADTQYF. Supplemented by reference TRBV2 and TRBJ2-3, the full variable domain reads EPEVTQTPSHQVTQMGQEVILRCVPISNHLYFYWYRQILGQKVEFLVSFYNNEISEKSEIFDDQFSVERPDGSNFTLKIRSTKLEDSAMYFCASQADTQYFGPGTRLTVL.

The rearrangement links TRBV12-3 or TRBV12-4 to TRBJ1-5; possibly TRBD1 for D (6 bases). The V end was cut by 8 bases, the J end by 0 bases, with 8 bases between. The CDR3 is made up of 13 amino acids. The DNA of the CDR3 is TGTGCCAGCGGACAGAATAGCAATCAGCCCCAGCATTTT. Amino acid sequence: CASGQNSNQPQHF.

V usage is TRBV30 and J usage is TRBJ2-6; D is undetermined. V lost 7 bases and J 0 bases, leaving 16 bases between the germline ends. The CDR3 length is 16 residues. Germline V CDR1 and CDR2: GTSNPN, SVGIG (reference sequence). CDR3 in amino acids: CAYSNLPSSGANVLTF. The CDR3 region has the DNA TGTGCCTACTCCAATCTACCTTCCTCTGGGGCCAACGTCCTGACTTTC.

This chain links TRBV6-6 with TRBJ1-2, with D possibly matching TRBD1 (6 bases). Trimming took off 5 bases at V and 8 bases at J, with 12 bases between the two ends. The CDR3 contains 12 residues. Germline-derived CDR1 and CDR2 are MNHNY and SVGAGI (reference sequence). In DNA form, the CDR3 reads TGTGCCAGCAGTCCAGGGGAAGTGGGCTACACCTTC. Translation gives CASSPGEVGYTF.

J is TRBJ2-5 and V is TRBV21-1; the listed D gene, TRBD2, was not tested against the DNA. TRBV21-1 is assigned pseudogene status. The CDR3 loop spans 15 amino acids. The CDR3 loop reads CASSKGTLRRETQYF. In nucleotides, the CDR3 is TGTGCCAGCAGCAAAGGGACTCTCCGTCGGGAGACCCAGTACTTC.

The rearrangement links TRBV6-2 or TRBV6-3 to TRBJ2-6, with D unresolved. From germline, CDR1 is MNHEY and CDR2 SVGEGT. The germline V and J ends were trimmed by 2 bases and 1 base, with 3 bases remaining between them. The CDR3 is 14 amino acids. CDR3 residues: CASSYISGANVLTF. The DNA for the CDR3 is TGTGCCAGCAGTTACATATCTGGGGCCAACGTCCTGACTTTC.

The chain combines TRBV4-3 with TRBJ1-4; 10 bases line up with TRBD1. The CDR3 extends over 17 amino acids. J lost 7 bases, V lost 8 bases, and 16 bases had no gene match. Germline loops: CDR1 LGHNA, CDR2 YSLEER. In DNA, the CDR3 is TGCGCCAGCGGGGGGACAGGGGCTGGGATCGCAGGTGAAAAACTGTTTTTT. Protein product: CASGGTGAGIAGEKLFF.

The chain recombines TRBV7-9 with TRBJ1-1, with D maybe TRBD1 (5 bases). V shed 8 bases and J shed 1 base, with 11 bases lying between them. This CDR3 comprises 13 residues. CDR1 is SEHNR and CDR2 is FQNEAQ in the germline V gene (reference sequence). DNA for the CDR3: TGTGCCAGCGGACGGGGGGGGAACACTGAAGCTTTCTTT. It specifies CASGRGGNTEAFF.

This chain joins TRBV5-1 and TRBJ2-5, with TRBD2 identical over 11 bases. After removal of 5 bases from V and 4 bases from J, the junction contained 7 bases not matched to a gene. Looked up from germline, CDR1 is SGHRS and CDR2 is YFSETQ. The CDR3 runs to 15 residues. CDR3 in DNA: TGCGCCAGCAGACTAGCGGGAGTCTTTGGAGAGACCCAGTACTTC. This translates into CASRLAGVFGETQYF.

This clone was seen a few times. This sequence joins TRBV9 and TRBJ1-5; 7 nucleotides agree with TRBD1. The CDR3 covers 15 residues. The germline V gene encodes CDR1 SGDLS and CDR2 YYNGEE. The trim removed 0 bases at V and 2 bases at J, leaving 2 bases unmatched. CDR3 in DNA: TGTGCCAGCAGCGTAGGGCAGGGGGGCAATCAGCCCCAGCATTTT. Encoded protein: CASSVGQGGNQPQHF.

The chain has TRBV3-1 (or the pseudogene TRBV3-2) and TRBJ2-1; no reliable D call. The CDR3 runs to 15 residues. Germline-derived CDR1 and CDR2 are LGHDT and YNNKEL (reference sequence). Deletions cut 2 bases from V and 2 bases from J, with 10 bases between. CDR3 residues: CASSQKAPPYNEQFF. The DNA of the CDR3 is TGTGCCAGCAGCCAAAAAGCCCCTCCCTACAATGAGCAGTTCTTC.

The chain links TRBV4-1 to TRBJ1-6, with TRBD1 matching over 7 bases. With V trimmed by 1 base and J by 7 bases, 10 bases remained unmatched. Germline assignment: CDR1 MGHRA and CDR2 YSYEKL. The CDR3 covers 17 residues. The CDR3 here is CASSQGRQGVKNSPLHF. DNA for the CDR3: TGCGCCAGCAGCCAAGGCAGGCAGGGGGTAAAGAATTCACCCCTCCACTTT.

This CDR3 is CASSLARTSGSNEQYF. For the CDR3, the DNA is TGCGCCAGCAGCTTGGCCCGGACTAGCGGGAGCAACGAGCAGTACTTC. The chain employs TRBV5-1 and TRBJ2-7; 13 bases are shared with TRBD2. Trimming cost V 0 bases and J 5 bases; bases outside gene matches: 5. The CDR3 contains 16 residues. Germline V gives CDR1 SGHRS, CDR2 YFSETQ. Complete variable domain (other parts from reference TRBV5-1 and TRBJ2-7): KAGVTQTPRYLIKTRGQQVTLSCSPISGHRSVSWYQQTPGQGLQFLFEYFSETQRNKGNFPGRFSGRQFSNSRSEMNVSTLELGDSALYLCASSLARTSGSNEQYFGPGTRLTVT.

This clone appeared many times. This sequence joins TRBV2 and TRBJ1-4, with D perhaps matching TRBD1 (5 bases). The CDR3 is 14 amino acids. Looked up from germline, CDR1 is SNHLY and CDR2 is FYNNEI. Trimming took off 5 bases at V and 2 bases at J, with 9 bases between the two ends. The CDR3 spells CASSKGPTNEKLFF. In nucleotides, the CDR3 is TGTGCCAGCAGTAAGGGGCCCACTAATGAAAAACTGTTTTTT.

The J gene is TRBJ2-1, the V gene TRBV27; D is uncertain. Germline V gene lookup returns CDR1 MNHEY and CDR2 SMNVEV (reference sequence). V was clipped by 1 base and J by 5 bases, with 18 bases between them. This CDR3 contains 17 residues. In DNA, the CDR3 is TGTGCCAGCAGTTTATTGGCATGGCAGGCGCTGGACAATGAGCAGTTCTTC. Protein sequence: CASSLLAWQALDNEQFF.

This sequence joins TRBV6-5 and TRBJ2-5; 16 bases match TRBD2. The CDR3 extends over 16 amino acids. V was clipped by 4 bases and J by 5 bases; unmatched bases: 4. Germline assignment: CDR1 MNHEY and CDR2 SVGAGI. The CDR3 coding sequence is TGTGCCAGCAGTTTGGGACTAGCGGGGGGGCAGGAGACCCAGTACTTC. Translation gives CASSLGLAGGQETQYF.

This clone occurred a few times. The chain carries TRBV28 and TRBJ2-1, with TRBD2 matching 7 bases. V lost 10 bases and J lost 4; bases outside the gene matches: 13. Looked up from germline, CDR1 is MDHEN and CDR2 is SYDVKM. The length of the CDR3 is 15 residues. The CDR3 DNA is TGTGCCACTATGTGGGGCGGGGGTAGATACAATGAGCAGTTCTTC. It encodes CATMWGGGRYNEQFF. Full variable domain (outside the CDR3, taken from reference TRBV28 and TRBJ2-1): DVKVTQSSRYLVKRTGEKVFLECVQDMDHENMFWYRQDPGLGLRLIYFSYDVKMKEKGDIPEGYSVSREKKERFSLILESASTNQTSMYLCATMWGGGRYNEQFFGPGTRLTVL.

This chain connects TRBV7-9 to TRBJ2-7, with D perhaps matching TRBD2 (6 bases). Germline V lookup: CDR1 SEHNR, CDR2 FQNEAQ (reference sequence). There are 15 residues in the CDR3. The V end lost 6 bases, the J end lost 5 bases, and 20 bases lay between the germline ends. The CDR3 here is CASSSPRGAGDEQYF. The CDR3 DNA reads TGTGCCAGCAGTTCGCCTCGCGGGGCCGGGGACGAGCAGTACTTC.

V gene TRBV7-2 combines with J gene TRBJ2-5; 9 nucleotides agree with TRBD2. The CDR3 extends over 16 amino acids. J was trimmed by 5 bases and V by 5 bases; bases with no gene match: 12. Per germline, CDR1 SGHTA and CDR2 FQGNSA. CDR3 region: CASSPSGSGGWETQYF. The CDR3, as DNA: TGTGCCAGCAGCCCCAGTGGAAGCGGGGGGTGGGAGACCCAGTACTTC.

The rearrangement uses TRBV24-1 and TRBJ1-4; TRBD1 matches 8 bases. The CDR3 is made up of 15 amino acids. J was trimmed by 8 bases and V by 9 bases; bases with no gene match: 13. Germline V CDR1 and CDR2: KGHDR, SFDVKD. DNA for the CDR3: TGTGCCACCGGGACCGGACAGGGACTTAGGGAAAAACTGTTTTTT. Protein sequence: CATGTGQGLREKLFF.

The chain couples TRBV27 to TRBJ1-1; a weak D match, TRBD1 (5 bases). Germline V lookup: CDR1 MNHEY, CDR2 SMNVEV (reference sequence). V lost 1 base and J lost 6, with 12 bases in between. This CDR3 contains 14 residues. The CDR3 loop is CASSLFQGRAEAFF. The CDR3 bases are TGTGCCAGCAGTTTATTCCAGGGAAGGGCTGAAGCTTTCTTT.

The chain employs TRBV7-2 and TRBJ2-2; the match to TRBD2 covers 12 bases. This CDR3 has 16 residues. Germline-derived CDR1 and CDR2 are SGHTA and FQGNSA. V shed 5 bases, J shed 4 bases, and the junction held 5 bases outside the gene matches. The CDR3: CASSATSGRVTGELFF. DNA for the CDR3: TGTGCCAGCAGCGCGACTAGCGGGAGAGTCACCGGGGAGCTGTTTTTT.

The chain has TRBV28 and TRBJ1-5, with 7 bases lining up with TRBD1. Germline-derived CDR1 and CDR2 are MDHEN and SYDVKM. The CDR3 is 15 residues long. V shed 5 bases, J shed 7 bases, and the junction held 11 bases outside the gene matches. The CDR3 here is CASSPGTARKQPQHF. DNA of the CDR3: TGTGCCAGCAGTCCCGGGACAGCTCGAAAGCAGCCCCAGCATTTT.

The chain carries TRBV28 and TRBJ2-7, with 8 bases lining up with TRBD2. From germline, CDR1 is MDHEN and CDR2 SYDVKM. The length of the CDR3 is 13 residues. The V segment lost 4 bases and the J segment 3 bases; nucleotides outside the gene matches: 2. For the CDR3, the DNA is TGTGCCAGCAGTTGGACTAGCAGCTACGAGCAGTACTTC. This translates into CASSWTSSYEQYF.

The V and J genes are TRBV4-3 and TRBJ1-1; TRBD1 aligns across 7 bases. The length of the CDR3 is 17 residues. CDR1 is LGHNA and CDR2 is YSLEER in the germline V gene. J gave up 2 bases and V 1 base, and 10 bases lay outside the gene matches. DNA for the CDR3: TGCGCCAGCAGCCAAGCCGTCGGGGACAGCCGAAACACTGAAGCTTTCTTT. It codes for CASSQAVGDSRNTEAFF.

The CDR3 DNA is TGTGCCTGGAGAACGGATCCAGGAGATACGCAGTATTTT. It specifies CAWRTDPGDTQYF. The rearrangement joins TRBV30 to TRBJ2-3; D is unclear. Looked up from germline, CDR1 is GTSNPN and CDR2 is SVGIG (reference sequence). The CDR3 runs 13 residues. V gave up 3 bases and J gave up 5 bases, with 12 bases separating them.

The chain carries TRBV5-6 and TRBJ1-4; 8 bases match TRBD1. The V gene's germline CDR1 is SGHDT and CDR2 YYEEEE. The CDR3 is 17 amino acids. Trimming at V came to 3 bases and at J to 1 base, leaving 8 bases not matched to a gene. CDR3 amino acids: CASSSPHDRGTNEKLFF. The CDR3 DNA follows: TGTGCCAGCAGCTCACCCCACGACAGGGGAACTAATGAAAAACTGTTTTTT.